This T cell receptor beta chain was profiled in a study of cytomegalovirus exposure and HLA in healthy donors. The study's findings and limits: Reported results showed that the classifier diagnosed cytomegalovirus status with high specificity and sensitivity. TRBV6-2, TRBV6-3 and other indistinguishable V segments were excluded.

Trimming took 1 base from V and 2 from J; bases not matched to a gene: 4. This CDR3 is 16 amino acids long. Per the germline V gene, CDR1 is SGHNT and CDR2 is YYREEE (reference sequence). On this clone: Antigen specificity is unknown.

The primer mix had 60 Vbeta and 13 Jbeta primers. TCRdb keeps only in-frame clones here, not all; method: immunoSEQ multiplex PCR. The profile shows some 130,000 clones, 70% to 80% of them singletons. J is TRBJ2-3 and V is TRBV5-4; TRBD2 agrees at 10 bases. Input material: PBMCs. The TCR sequence derives from a man aged 35 to 55 in good health and CMV-seropositive. The CDR3, as DNA: TGTGCCAGCAGCTTGAGGCTAGCGGGAGCCACAGATACGCAGTATTTT. Translation gives CASSLRLAGATDTQYF.